One sample yielded the 2 T cell receptor beta chains listed below, sequenced in a study of T cell repertoires in cytomegalovirus infection (dated by TCRdb to between 2018 and 2021). The sample's treatment or condition, from its label and the paper: in vitro stimulation with specific CMV peptide epitopes to enrich CMV-specific T cells. For sequencing, an Illumina HiSeq 1500 was employed. TCRdb cleaned the public reads at Q25 with fastp, built clones with MiXCR and kept in-frame beta chains. Rows matching on CDR3 protein sequence are summarized as one entry with the most common DNA and genes. Within this sample are fewer than 1,000,000 distinct CDR3 sequences, with around 32% of them counted one time only. The leading ten clones occupy around an eighth of the sample. Their recognized antigens are unknown. The sample here was cultured CD8+ T cells from PBMCs, taken from culture after CMV antigen stimulation. The receptors shown here come from a human donor in good health (CMV status not recorded). Some clones in this sample may be carry-over from other donors' samples.

This chain connects TRBV19 to TRBJ1-1; no clear D gene. This CDR3 region has 14 residues. Per the germline V gene, CDR1 is LNHDA and CDR2 is SQIVND (reference sequence). V gave up 6 bases and J gave up 1 base, with 12 bases separating them. CDR3 amino acids: CASRLRTGNTEAFF. The CDR3 DNA sequence: TGTGCCAGTAGGTTAAGGACCGGGAACACTGAAGCTTTCTTT.

V usage is TRBV29-1 and J usage is TRBJ2-5, with D possibly TRBD1 on 5 matching bases. Germline CDR1 SQVTM, CDR2 ANQGSEA. The CDR3 totals 15 residues. The V end was cut by 6 bases, the J end by 0 bases, with 17 bases between. CDR3 protein: CSVLRAGRYQETQYF. As DNA, the CDR3 is TGCAGCGTCCTTCGGGCAGGGCGATACCAAGAGACCCAGTACTTC.